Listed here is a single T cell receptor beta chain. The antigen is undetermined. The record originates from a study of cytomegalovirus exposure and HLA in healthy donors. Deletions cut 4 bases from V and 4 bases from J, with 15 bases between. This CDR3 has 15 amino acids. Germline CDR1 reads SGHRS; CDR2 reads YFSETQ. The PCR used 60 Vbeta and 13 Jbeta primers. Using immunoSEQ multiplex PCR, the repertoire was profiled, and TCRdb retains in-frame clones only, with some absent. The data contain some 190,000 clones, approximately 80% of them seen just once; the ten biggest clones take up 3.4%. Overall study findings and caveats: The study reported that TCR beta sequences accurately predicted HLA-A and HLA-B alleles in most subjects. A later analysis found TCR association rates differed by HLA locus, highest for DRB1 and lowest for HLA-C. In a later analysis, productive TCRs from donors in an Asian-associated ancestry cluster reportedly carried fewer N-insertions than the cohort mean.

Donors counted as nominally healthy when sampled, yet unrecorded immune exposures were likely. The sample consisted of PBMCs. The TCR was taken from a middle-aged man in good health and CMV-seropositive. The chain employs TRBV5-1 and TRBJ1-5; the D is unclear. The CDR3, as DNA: TGCGCCAGCAGCCTCGCCGGGGTTCGGAATCAGCCCCAGCATTTT. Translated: CASSLAGVRNQPQHF.